This T cell receptor beta chain was sequenced in a study of OX40 agonist ivuxolimab in advanced cancers. In the study overall: Cohort: 75% to 90% men, mean age about 60, aged about 20 to 85. Of the participants, over 30% had some prior anti-PD-1, anti-PD-L1 or anti-CTLA-4 therapy, which was allowed.

TCRdb's copy holds only in-frame clones and misses some; the assay was immunoSEQ multiplex PCR. The sample lists tens of thousands of clones, about 88% seen once, with roughly 1.8% in the top ten. The germline gives CDR1 MNHNY, CDR2 SVGAGI (reference sequence). V was trimmed by 7 bases and J by 10 bases, leaving 22 bases between them. The CDR3 has 14 amino acids. Note on this clone: Its matching antigen is unknown.

Study observations and caveats: Doses of 0.1 to 3.0 mg/kg were accompanied by clonal expansion of CD4+ and CD8+ blood T cells by week 6. Compared with CD4+, CD8+ T cells on average had more expanded clones.

Sequenced material: CD4+ or CD8+ T cells sorted from blood, taken in a trial of the OX40 agonist ivuxolimab. This TCR derives from an adult with an advanced solid tumor such as melanoma, head and neck, liver or kidney cancer. The chain combines TRBV6-6 with TRBJ1-1; the D gene is possibly TRBD1 (5 bases). Written as DNA, the CDR3 is TGTGCCAGCATTCCCCCGGGACGCCAAACAAGAGCTTTCTTT. Translated: CASIPPGRQTRAFF.